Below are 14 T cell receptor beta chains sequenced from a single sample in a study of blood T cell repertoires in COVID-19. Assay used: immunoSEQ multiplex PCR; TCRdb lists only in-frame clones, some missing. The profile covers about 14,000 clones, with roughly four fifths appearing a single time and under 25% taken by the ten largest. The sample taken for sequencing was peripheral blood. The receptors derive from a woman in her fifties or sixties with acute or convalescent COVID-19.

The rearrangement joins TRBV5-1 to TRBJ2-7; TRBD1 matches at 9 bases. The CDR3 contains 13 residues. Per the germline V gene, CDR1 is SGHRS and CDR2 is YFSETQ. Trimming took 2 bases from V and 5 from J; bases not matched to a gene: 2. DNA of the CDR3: TGCGCCAGCAGCTTTGGGACAGGGAACGAGCAGTACTTC. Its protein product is CASSFGTGNEQYF.

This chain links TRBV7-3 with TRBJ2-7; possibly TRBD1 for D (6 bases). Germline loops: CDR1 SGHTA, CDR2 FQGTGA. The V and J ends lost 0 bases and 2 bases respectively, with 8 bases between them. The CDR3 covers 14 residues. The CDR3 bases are TGTGCCAGCAGCTTAACGCCAGGGGCCTACGAGCAGTACTTC. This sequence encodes CASSLTPGAYEQYF.

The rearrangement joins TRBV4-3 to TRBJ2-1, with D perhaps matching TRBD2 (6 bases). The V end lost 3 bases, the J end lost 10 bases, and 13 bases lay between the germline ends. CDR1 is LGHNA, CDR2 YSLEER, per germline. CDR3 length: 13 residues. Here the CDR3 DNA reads TGCGCCAGCAGCCAGGTTAGCGGATCCGAGCAGTTCTTC. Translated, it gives CASSQVSGSEQFF.

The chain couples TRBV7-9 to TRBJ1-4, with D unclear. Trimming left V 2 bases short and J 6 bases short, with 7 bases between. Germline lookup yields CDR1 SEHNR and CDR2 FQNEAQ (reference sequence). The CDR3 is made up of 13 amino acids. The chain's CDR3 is CASSLREDEKLFF. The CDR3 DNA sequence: TGTGCCAGCAGCTTAAGGGAGGATGAAAAACTGTTTTTT.

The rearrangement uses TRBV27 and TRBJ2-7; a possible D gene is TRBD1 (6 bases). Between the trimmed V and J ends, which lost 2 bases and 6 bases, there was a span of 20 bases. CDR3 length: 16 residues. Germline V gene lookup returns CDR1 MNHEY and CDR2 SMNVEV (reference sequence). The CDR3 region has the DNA TGTGCCAGCAGTTTAGGGCTCGCAGGGACAAGAGGCGAGCAGTACTTC. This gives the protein CASSLGLAGTRGEQYF.

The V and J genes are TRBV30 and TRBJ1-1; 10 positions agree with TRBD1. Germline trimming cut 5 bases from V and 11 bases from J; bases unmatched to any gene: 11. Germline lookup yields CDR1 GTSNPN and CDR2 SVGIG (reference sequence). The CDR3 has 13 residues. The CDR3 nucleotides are TGTGCCTGGGTCTATACGGGGACAGGGGCCGCTTTCTTT. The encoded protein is CAWVYTGTGAAFF.

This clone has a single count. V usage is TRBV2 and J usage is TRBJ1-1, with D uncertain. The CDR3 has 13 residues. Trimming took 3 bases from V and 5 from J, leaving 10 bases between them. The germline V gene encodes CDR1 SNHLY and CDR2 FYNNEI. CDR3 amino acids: CASSDLGRTEAFF. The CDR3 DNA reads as TGTGCCAGCAGTGATCTGGGGAGGACTGAAGCTTTCTTT. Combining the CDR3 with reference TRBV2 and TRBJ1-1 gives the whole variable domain EPEVTQTPSHQVTQMGQEVILRCVPISNHLYFYWYRQILGQKVEFLVSFYNNEISEKSEIFDDQFSVERPDGSNFTLKIRSTKLEDSAMYFCASSDLGRTEAFFGQGTRLTVV.

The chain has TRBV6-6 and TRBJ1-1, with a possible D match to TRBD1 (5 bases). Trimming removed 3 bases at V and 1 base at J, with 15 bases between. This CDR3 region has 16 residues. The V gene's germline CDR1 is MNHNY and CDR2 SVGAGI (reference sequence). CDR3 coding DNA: TGTGCCAGCAGTTATCTCCAGGGTGTATGGAACACTGAAGCTTTCTTT. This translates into CASSYLQGVWNTEAFF.

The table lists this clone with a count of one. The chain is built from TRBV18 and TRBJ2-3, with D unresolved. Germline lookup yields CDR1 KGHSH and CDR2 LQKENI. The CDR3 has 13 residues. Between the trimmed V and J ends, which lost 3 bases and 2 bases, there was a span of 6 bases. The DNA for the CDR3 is TGTGCCAGCTCACCCCTCGTCACAGATACGCAGTATTTT. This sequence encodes CASSPLVTDTQYF.

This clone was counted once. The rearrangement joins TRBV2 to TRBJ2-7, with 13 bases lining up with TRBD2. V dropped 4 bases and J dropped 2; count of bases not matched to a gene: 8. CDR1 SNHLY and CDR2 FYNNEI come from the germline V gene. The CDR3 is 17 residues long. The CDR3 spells CASSVAPGLAGAYEQYF. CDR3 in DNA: TGTGCCAGCAGTGTTGCTCCCGGACTAGCGGGAGCCTACGAGCAGTACTTC.

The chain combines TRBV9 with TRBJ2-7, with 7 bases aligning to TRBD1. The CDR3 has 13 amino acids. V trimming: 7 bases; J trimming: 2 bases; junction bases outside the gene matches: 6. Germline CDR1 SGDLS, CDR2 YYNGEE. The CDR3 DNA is TGTGCCAGCTCCGGGACAGATACCTACGAGCAGTACTTC. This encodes CASSGTDTYEQYF.

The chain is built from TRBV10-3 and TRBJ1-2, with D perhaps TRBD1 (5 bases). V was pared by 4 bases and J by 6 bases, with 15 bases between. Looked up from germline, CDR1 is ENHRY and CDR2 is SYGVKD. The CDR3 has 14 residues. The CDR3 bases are TGTGCCATCAGTGTCAGCAGGGTCAACCATGGCTACACCTTC. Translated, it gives CAISVSRVNHGYTF.

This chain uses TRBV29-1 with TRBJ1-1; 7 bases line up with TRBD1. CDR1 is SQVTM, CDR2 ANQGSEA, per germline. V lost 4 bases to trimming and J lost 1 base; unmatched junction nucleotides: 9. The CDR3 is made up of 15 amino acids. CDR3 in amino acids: CSVGGQELWNTEAFF. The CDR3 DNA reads TGCAGCGTTGGAGGACAGGAACTTTGGAACACTGAAGCTTTCTTT.

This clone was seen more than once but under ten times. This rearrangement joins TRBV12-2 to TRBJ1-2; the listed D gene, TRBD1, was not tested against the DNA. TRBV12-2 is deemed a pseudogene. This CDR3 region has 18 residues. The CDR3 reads CASRLGEKGQGKSYGYTF. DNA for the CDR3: TGTGCAAGTCGCTTAGGAGAAAAAGGACAAGGGAAGAGCTATGGCTACACCTTC.